Here is one TCR beta chain with its context. The sample's time point: newly diagnosed GD, antithyroid drugs for less than 3 months. Researchers made the TCR library from RNA that was extracted from PBMCs. Germline loops: CDR1 LGHNT, CDR2 FRNRAP. The V gene lost 5 bases and the J gene lost 1 base, with 14 bases spanning the gap. There are 15 residues in the CDR3. The data belong to a study of regulatory T cells in long-lasting Graves disease. Combining iRepertoire HTBI primers with Arm-PCR of CDR3 regions, the authors built TCR beta libraries. One entry per CDR3 protein, called by TCRdb with MiXCR from the multiplex PCR reads. The sample shows 200,000 to 250,000 distinct CDR3 sequences, approximately 18% of them seen only once. Another study also made use of these data, one on T cells in Graves' hyperthyroidism and ophthalmopathy. From that paper: Diagnostic assessment was based on clinical symptoms, serum thyroxine and TRAb, thyroid ultrasound and orbital computed tomography.

The receptor was isolated from a woman in her twenties or thirties with Graves disease. The starting material was peripheral blood mononuclear cells (PBMCs), obtained at new diagnosis, from a patient treated with antithyroid drugs. This chain uses TRBV12-5 with TRBJ1-1; D is undetermined. This chain's CDR3 is CASGPTRQSNTEAFF. The DNA of the CDR3 is TGTGCTAGTGGTCCGACACGGCAATCGAACACTGAAGCTTTCTTT.